This TCR beta chain was sequenced during a study of lung T cells in sarcoidosis with Löfgren's syndrome. By share, this clonotype ranks as medium-sized. The CDR3 has 14 amino acids. The V gene's germline CDR1 is MDHEN and CDR2 SYDVKM. V shed 2 bases and J shed 9 bases, with 11 bases lying between them. Via MiXCR, TCRdb re-called the reads, giving one row per CDR3 protein. This sample has about 21,000 distinct CDR3 sequences, with less than 25% found just once. The sample taken for sequencing was CD4+ T cells from PBMCs. The chain links TRBV28 to TRBJ1-6; D uncertain. The TCR was taken from a human donor with sarcoidosis (Löfgren's syndrome or another form), or a control subject (not recorded which). The CDR3 protein is CASSLRQDLSPLHF. DNA of the CDR3: TGTGCCAGCAGTTTAAGGCAGGATCTTTCACCCCTCCACTTT. The variable domain in full, completed from reference TRBV28 and TRBJ1-6, reads DVKVTQSSRYLVKRTGEKVFLECVQDMDHENMFWYRQDPGLGLRLIYFSYDVKMKEKGDIPEGYSVSREKKERFSLILESASTNQTSMYLCASSLRQDLSPLHFGNGTRLTVT.